The entry that follows covers one T cell receptor beta chain sequence. At least ten counts were recorded for this clonotype. The antigen it binds to is not known. No base quality values were provided; no much bigger clone lies one nucleotide off. These data are taken from a study of human T cells and chemical hapten exposure (dated by TCRdb to the early 2020s). With regard to the full study: For sensitization, 2% DPC in acetone was applied to a roughly 2 cm by roughly 2 cm area of upper inner arm skin. Throughout the study period of about 22 weeks, patients also received therapeutic DPC doses to the scalp every week. Blood samples were taken from patients before sensitization (week 0) and then at 2, 6 and about 24 weeks after DPC sensitization. Libraries were pooled for sequencing, and per-sample TCR yields varied mainly because of small differences in library volumes within the pool. Patch tests used Finn chambers with 0.01% DPC on the upper back, scored after 6 days by International Contact Dermatitis Research Group standards. Approximately 28 alopecia patients gave blood for TCR sequencing at one to four time points (pre-sensitization, 2, 6 and 24 weeks). Most of the patients in the cohort were female, and the cohort covered alopecia areata with under or over 50% scalp involvement, alopecia totalis and alopecia universalis. In alopecia patients, the study followed how the peripheral blood TCR repertoire changed in vivo over primary and secondary sensitization to diphenylcyclopropenone (DPC), a hapten. Beyond this particular receptor, the publication reports: Repeated subsampling changed both the strength of the expansion versus patch-test correlation and the threshold at which that correlation became significant. Expanded TCRs formed significantly more large CDR3 similarity clusters than pre-sensitization or healthy control sets, consistent with antigen-driven responses. All patients had alopecia, a presumed autoimmune disease, so their immune response might differ from that of healthy individuals. The number of TCRs above 1 in 1000 frequency did not change with DPC sensitization; there was no evidence of global repertoire structure alterations. Patch test score correlated positively with the number of PT1 expanded TCRs, reaching significance at thresholds 8, 16 and 32 but not at 4.

Sample time point, as interpreted from the label and publication: patch test 1, 2 weeks after DPC sensitization. The sample's treatment or condition, from its label and the paper: therapeutic diphenylcyclopropenone sensitization with weekly scalp DPC. At every patch-test visit, the blood draw took place before the patch test was put on. Eligible patients were aged 18 to 70, diagnosed with alopecia, deemed suitable for DPC therapy, and excluded if pregnant. Total RNA was extracted from unfractionated whole blood that had been collected in Tempus Blood RNA tubes. Counted from cysteine to phenylalanine, this CDR3 has 12 amino acids. Only the CDR3 part of the read is kept: 36 bases, read in frame from the first base. V is clipped by 3 bases and J by 2 bases, and the sequence between their germline boundaries is 4 bases long. The germline V gene sets CDR1 to SQVTM and CDR2 to ANQGSEA. Library preparation used RACE. Sequenced on a NextSeq 500. Library preparation attached unique molecular identifiers to individual cDNA molecules for quantitative, reproducible TCR counting. Both TCR alpha and TCR beta chains were sequenced from each blood RNA sample. Turning to the authors' computational methods: Samples had a median of roughly 91,000 TCRs, with a range from roughly 20,000 to 690,600. V, J and CDR3 annotation of the TCR reads was carried out using the Decombinator software suite. To make PS versus PT1 abundance plots, every sample was subsampled to the same number of TCRs (28,000). TCRs were defined as expanded if absent before sensitization and observed at least eight times at the 2-week time point. TCRdb applied fastp at Q25 and MiXCR to the public reads, then kept only in-frame beta chains. A single entry per CDR3 protein holds the most common genes and DNA from its merged rows. These V and J calls originate from TCRdb's pipeline instead of the authors' own analysis. This sample has around 380,000 distinct CDR3 sequences in its table, and roughly 5% of those were observed once. The top ten clones comprise 2% to 2.5% of the sample.

Recombination joined TRBV29-1 with TRBJ2-2; a confident D gene designation cannot be given. The sequence was collected from a woman between 50 and 59 years old with alopecia areata. Some clones in this sample may be carry-over from other donors' samples. The sample consisted of whole blood, taken in connection with sensitization to the hapten diphenylcyclopropenone (DPC). The CDR3 in this case is CSVDFNTGELFF. The nucleotide sequence reads TGCAGCGTTGATTTTAACACCGGGGAGCTGTTTTTT.